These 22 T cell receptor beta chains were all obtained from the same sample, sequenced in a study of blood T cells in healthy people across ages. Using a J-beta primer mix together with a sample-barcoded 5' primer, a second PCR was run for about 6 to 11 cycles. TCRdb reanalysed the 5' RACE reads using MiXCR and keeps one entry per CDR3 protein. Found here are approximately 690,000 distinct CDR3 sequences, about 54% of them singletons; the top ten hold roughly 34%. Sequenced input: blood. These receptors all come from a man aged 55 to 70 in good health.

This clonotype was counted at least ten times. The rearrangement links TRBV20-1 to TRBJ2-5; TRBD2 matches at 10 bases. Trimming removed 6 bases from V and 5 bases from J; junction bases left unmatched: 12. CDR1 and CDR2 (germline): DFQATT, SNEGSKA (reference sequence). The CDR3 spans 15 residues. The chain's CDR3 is CSALSSGGAGETQYF. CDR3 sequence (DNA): TGCAGTGCCCTCTCCAGCGGGGGGGCTGGGGAGACCCAGTACTTC.

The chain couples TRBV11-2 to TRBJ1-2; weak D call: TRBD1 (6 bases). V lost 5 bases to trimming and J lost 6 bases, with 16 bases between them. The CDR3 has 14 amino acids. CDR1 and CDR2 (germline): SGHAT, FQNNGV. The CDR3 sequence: CASSPRRTEHGYTF. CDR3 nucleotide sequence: TGTGCCAGCAGCCCTAGAAGGACAGAGCATGGCTACACCTTC.

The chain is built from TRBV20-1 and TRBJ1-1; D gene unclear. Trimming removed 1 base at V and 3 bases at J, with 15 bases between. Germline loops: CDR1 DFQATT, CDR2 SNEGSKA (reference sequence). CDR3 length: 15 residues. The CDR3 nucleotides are TGCAGTGCTAGAGGCCACGGACTCGGGGACACTGAAGCTTTCTTT. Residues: CSARGHGLGDTEAFF.

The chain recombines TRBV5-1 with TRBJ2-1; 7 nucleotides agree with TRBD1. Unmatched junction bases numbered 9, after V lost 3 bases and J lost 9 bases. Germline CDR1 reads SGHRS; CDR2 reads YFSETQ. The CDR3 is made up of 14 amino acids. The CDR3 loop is CASSSTGVDVEQFF. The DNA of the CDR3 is TGCGCCAGCAGCTCTACAGGGGTGGACGTTGAGCAGTTCTTC.

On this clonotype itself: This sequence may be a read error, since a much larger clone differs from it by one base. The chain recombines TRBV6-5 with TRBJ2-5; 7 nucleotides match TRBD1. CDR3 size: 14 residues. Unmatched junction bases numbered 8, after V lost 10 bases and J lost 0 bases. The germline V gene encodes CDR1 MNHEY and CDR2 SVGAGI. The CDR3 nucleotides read TGTGCCATAGGGGGCGTAGGGTACCAAGAGACCCAGTACTTC. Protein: CAIGGVGYQETQYF.

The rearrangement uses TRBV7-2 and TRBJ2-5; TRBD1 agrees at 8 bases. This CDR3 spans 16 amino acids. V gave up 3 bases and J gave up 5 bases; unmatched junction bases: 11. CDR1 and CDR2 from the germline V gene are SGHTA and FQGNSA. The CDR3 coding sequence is TGTGCCAGCAGCTTTTCCGCCCCAGGGGGCGCGGAGACCCAGTACTTC. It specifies CASSFSAPGGAETQYF. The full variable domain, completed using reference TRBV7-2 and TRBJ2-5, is GAGVSQSPSNKVTEKGKDVELRCDPISGHTALYWYRQSLGQGLEFLIYFQGNSAPDKSGLPSDRFSAERTGGSVSTLTIQRTQQEDSAVYLCASSFSAPGGAETQYFGPGTRLLVL.

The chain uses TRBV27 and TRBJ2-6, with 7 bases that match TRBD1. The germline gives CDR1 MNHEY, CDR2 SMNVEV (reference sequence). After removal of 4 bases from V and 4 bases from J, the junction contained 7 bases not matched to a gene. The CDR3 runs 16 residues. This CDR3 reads CASSSATGSGANVLTF. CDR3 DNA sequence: TGTGCCAGCAGTTCCGCGACAGGGAGCGGGGCCAACGTCCTGACTTTC.

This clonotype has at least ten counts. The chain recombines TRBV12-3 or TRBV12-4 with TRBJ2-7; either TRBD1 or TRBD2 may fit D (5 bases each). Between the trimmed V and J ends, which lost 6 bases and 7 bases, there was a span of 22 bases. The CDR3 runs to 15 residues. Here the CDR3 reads CASRPSGRAGGEQYF. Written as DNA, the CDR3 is TGTGCCAGCAGGCCTTCGGGACGGGCGGGTGGTGAGCAGTACTTC.

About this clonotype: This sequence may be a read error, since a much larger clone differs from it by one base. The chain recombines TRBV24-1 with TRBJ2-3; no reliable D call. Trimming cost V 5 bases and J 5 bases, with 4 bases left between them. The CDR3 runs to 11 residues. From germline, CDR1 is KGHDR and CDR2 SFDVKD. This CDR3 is CATSVGDTQYF. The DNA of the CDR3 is TGTGCCACCAGTGTTGGAGATACGCAGTATTTT.

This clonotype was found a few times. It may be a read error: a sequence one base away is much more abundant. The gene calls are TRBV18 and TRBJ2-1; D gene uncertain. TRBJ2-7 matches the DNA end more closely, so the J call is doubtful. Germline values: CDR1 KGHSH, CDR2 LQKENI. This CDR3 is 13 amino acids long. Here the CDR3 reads CASSPGGYNEQYF. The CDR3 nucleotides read TGTGCCAGCTCACCAGGCGGATACAATGAGCAGTACTTC.

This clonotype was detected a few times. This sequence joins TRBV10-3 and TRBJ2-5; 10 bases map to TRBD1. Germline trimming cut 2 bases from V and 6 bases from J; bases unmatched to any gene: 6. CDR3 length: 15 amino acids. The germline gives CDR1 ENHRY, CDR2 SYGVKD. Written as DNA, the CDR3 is TGTGCCATCAGTGAGCCTGGACAGGGGGTCCAGACCCAGTACTTC. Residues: CAISEPGQGVQTQYF.

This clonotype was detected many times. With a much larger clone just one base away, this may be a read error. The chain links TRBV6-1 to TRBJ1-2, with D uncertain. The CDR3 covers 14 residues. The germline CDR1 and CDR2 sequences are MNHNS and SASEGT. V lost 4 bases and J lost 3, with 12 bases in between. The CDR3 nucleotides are TGTGCCAGCAGTGCGGGCGGCGAGGACTATGGCTACACCTTC. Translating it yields CASSAGGEDYGYTF.

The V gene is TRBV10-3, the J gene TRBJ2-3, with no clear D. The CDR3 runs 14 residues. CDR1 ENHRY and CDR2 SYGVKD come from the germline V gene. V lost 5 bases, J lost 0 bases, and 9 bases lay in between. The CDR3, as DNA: TGTGCCATCAGTAGAGGAACTAGCACAGATACGCAGTATTTT. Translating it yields CAISRGTSTDTQYF.

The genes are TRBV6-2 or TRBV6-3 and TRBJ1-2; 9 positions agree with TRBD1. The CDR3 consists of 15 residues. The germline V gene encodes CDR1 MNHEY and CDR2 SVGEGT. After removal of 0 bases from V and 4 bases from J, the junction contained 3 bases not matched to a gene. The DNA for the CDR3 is TGTGCCAGCAGTTACTCGCAGACAGGGGGCTATGGCTACACCTTC. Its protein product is CASSYSQTGGYGYTF.

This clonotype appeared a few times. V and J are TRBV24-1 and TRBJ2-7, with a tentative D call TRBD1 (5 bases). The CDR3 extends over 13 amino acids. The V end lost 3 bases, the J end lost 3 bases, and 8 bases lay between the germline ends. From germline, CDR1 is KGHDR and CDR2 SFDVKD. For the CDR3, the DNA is TGTGCCACCAGTGATGGGGCGAGCTACGAGCAGTACTTC. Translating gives CATSDGASYEQYF.

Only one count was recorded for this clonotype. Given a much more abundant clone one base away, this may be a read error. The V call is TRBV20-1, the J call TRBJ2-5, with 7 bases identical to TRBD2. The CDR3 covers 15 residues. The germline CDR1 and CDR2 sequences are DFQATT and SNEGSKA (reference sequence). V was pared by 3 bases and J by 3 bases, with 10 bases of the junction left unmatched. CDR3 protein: CSARGVRRGKETQYF. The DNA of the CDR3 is TGCAGTGCTAGGGGGGTGAGGCGGGGGAAAGAGACCCAGTACTTC.

CDR3 residues: CASSLSGDPTDTQYF. The CDR3 region has the DNA TGCGCCAGCAGCTTAAGCGGTGATCCCACAGATACGCAGTATTTT. V gene TRBV5-1 combines with J gene TRBJ2-3; tentatively, D is TRBD2 (5 bases). The CDR3 totals 15 residues. Germline V gives CDR1 SGHRS, CDR2 YFSETQ. Deletions cut 2 bases from V and 2 bases from J, with 12 bases between. Variable domain in full (rest from reference TRBV5-1 and TRBJ2-3): KAGVTQTPRYLIKTRGQQVTLSCSPISGHRSVSWYQQTPGQGLQFLFEYFSETQRNKGNFPGRFSGRQFSNSRSEMNVSTLELGDSALYLCASSLSGDPTDTQYFGPGTRLTVL.

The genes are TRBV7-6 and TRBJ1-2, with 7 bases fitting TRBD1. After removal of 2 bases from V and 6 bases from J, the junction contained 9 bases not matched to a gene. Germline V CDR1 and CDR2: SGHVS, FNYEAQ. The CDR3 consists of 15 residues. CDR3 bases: TGTGCCAGCAGCTTAAGTTATTGGGACAGAGATGGCTACACCTTC. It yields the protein CASSLSYWDRDGYTF.

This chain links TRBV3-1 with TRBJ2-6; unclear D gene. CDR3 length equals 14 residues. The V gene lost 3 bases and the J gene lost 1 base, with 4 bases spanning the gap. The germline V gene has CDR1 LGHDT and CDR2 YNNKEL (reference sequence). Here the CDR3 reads CASSQYSGANVLTF. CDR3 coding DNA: TGTGCCAGCAGCCAGTATTCTGGGGCCAACGTCCTGACTTTC.

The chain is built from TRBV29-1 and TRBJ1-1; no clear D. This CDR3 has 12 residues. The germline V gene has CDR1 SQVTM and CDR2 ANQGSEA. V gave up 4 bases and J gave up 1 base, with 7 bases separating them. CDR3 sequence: CSVGWANTEAFF. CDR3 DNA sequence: TGCAGCGTTGGATGGGCGAACACTGAAGCTTTCTTT.

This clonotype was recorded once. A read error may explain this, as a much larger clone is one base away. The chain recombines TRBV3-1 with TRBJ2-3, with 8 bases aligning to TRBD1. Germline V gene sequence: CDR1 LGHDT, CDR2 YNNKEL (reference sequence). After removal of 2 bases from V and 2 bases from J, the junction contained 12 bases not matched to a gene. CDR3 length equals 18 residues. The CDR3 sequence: CASSQIWGGQGNTDTQYF. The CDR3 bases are TGTGCCAGCAGCCAAATCTGGGGCGGACAGGGAAACACAGATACGCAGTATTTT.

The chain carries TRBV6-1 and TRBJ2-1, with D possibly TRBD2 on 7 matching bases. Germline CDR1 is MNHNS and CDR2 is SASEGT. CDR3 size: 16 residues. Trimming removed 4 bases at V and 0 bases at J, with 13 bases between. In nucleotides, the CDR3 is TGTGCCAGCAGTGGGGGGGGCGCTCCCTCCTACAATGAGCAGTTCTTC. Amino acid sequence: CASSGGGAPSYNEQFF.